This TCR beta chain emerged from a study of blood T cell repertoires in COVID-19. Sequenced by immunoSEQ multiplex PCR; TCRdb stores in-frame clones only, minus some. Of fewer than 300,000 clones in the sample, about 89% were seen once. After removal of 5 bases from V and 3 bases from J, the junction contained 12 bases not matched to a gene. Looked up from germline, CDR1 is LNHDA and CDR2 is SQIVND (reference sequence). The CDR3 has 17 amino acids. The rearrangement uses TRBV19 and TRBJ1-2, with 10 bases identical to TRBD1. Input material: peripheral blood. This clonotype was sampled from a woman aged 40 to 50 who had recovered from COVID-19. The chain's CDR3 is CASSVLSGTGAHYGYTF. CDR3 DNA: TGTGCCAGTAGTGTATTATCCGGGACAGGGGCCCACTATGGCTACACCTTC.